These T cell receptor beta chains were read from a single sample in a study of post-analysis software for immune sequencing data. TCRdb independently ran MiXCR on the PCR reads; one entry per CDR3 protein. Among 740,000 or so distinct CDR3 sequences, roughly 50% were seen once, and the ten largest hold approximately 4.3%. The specimen sequenced was blood. The receptors were gathered from a girl under 18 with multiple sclerosis. Both conserved end residues are part of each CDR3. Fields, in order: D gene, V gene, clone size, J gene, CDR3 DNA, CDR3 protein. D genes are given only for firm matches. Clone size is shown for a subset of rows, as once, few, many or a class of expanded clone.

d_gene: .; v_gene: TRBV5-1; abundance: few; j_gene: TRBJ2-7; CDR3nt: TGCGCCAGCAGCTCGACTGTGACGGCCGAGCAGTACTTC; CDR3aa: CASSSTVTAEQYF
d_gene: TRBD2; v_gene: TRBV4-2; abundance: .; j_gene: TRBJ2-7; CDR3nt: TGTGCCAGCAGCCAAGGGACTAGCGGCACAGTACCCTACGAGCAGTACTTC; CDR3aa: CASSQGTSGTVPYEQYF
d_gene: .; v_gene: TRBV5-1; abundance: .; j_gene: TRBJ1-2; CDR3nt: TGCGCCAGCAGCTTGGGACGGCAGGGGTTGGTCTATGGCTACACCTTC; CDR3aa: CASSLGRQGLVYGYTF
d_gene: .; v_gene: TRBV5-1; abundance: .; j_gene: TRBJ2-2; CDR3nt: TGCGCCAGCAGCTTCGTGCGGGATTCAAACACCGGGGAGCTGTTTTTT; CDR3aa: CASSFVRDSNTGELFF
d_gene: TRBD2; v_gene: TRBV7-6; abundance: .; j_gene: TRBJ2-7; CDR3nt: TGTGCCAGCAGCAAAAGGGGACTAGCGGGAGTCTACGAGCAGTACTTC; CDR3aa: CASSKRGLAGVYEQYF
d_gene: .; v_gene: TRBV6-5; abundance: .; j_gene: TRBJ2-3; CDR3nt: TGTGCCAGCGGGAGACTTAGCACAGATACGCAGTATTTT; CDR3aa: CASGRLSTDTQYF
d_gene: .; v_gene: TRBV5-1; abundance: .; j_gene: TRBJ2-6; CDR3nt: TGCGCCAGCAGCTTGAGTATAGGGACTGGGGCCAACGTCCTGACTTTC; CDR3aa: CASSLSIGTGANVLTF
d_gene: TRBD1; v_gene: TRBV28; abundance: .; j_gene: TRBJ1-5; CDR3nt: TGTGCCAGCAGTTTCGTGTCAGGGGGCCAATATAGCAATCAGCCCCAGCATTTT; CDR3aa: CASSFVSGGQYSNQPQHF
d_gene: .; v_gene: TRBV7-6; abundance: few; j_gene: TRBJ1-1; CDR3nt: TGTGCCAGCAGTCGCCAGGGGCGGGCTGAAGCTTTCTTT; CDR3aa: CASSRQGRAEAFF
d_gene: TRBD1; v_gene: TRBV29-1; abundance: .; j_gene: TRBJ1-5; CDR3nt: TGCAGCGTTGATACCGGACAGGGTACGGATCAGCCCCAGCATTTT; CDR3aa: CSVDTGQGTDQPQHF
d_gene: TRBD2; v_gene: TRBV7-3; abundance: .; j_gene: TRBJ2-3; CDR3nt: TGTGCCAGCAGCTTAGGGTGGCGCGGGGGGGGCACAGATACGCAGTATTTT; CDR3aa: CASSLGWRGGGTDTQYF
d_gene: TRBD1; v_gene: TRBV5-5; abundance: .; j_gene: TRBJ2-7; CDR3nt: TGTGCCAGCAGAGAAGGACAGGACACGCTCTACGAGCAGTACTTC; CDR3aa: CASREGQDTLYEQYF
d_gene: .; v_gene: TRBV27; abundance: .; j_gene: TRBJ2-7; CDR3nt: TGTACCAGCAGTTGCGGGACAGCGGGCGACGAGCAGTACTTC; CDR3aa: CTSSCGTAGDEQYF
d_gene: TRBD2; v_gene: TRBV9; abundance: .; j_gene: TRBJ2-3; CDR3nt: TGTGCCAGCAGCACCGGGACTAGCGGGGGGGCCGGAGGAGATACGCAGTATTTT; CDR3aa: CASSTGTSGGAGGDTQYF
d_gene: TRBD2; v_gene: TRBV10-2; abundance: few; j_gene: TRBJ2-3; CDR3nt: TGCGCCAGCAGTGAGACATTAGCGGGGCCCTACACAGATACGCAGTATTTT; CDR3aa: CASSETLAGPYTDTQYF
d_gene: TRBD1; v_gene: TRBV9; abundance: .; j_gene: TRBJ1-2; CDR3nt: TGTGCCAGCAGCGACTCGGGACAGGGTCAAATGGGCTACACCTTC; CDR3aa: CASSDSGQGQMGYTF
d_gene: .; v_gene: TRBV20-1; abundance: .; j_gene: TRBJ1-1; CDR3nt: TGCAGTGTTACAGGGAACACTGAAGCTTTCTTT; CDR3aa: CSVTGNTEAFF
d_gene: TRBD1; v_gene: TRBV5-1; abundance: few; j_gene: TRBJ1-2; CDR3nt: TGCGCCAGCAGCGCGCCGGGACAGAACTATGGCTACACCTTC; CDR3aa: CASSAPGQNYGYTF
d_gene: .; v_gene: TRBV27; abundance: .; j_gene: TRBJ2-3; CDR3nt: TGTGCCAGCAGCTACCACCCTAGCACAGATACGCAGTATTTT; CDR3aa: CASSYHPSTDTQYF
d_gene: TRBD1; v_gene: TRBV25-1; abundance: .; j_gene: TRBJ2-1; CDR3nt: TGTGCCAGTCGACAGGGGGCGCGGGTTGGCAATGAGCAGTTCTTC; CDR3aa: CASRQGARVGNEQFF
d_gene: .; v_gene: TRBV21-1; abundance: .; j_gene: TRBJ2-7; CDR3nt: TGTGCCAGCAGCCCGGGGAGTACGAGCGGGAGGGACTACGAGCAGTACTTC; CDR3aa: CASSPGSTSGRDYEQYF
d_gene: TRBD2; v_gene: TRBV20-1; abundance: .; j_gene: TRBJ2-1; CDR3nt: TGCAGTGCTAGAGATTCTGGGACTAGCGCTTATGAGCAGTTCTTC; CDR3aa: CSARDSGTSAYEQFF
d_gene: .; v_gene: TRBV3-1; abundance: .; j_gene: TRBJ2-3; CDR3nt: TGTGCCAGCAGCCAAGATCCGGGGGGCGGTACGCAGTATTTT; CDR3aa: CASSQDPGGGTQYF
d_gene: .; v_gene: TRBV5-6; abundance: few; j_gene: TRBJ1-2; CDR3nt: TGTGCCAGCAGCTTGGCACCGGGACATCATGGCTACACCTTC; CDR3aa: CASSLAPGHHGYTF
d_gene: .; v_gene: TRBV5-1; abundance: .; j_gene: TRBJ2-7; CDR3nt: TGCGCCAGCAGCGTATTCCCCGGGACTGGTTCCTACGAGCAGTACTTC; CDR3aa: CASSVFPGTGSYEQYF
d_gene: .; v_gene: TRBV4-2; abundance: few; j_gene: TRBJ1-1; CDR3nt: TGTGCCAGCAGCCAGGGCAGCGGGACGATAACTGAAGCTTTCTTT; CDR3aa: CASSQGSGTITEAFF
d_gene: .; v_gene: TRBV18; abundance: .; j_gene: TRBJ1-2; CDR3nt: TGTGCCAGCTCACCAACGAGGGAGTATGGCTACACCTTC; CDR3aa: CASSPTREYGYTF
d_gene: TRBD1; v_gene: TRBV6-1; abundance: .; j_gene: TRBJ2-4; CDR3nt: TGTGCCACGGAGGACAGGGTCCACCCCATTCAGTACTTC; CDR3aa: CATEDRVHPIQYF
d_gene: TRBD2; v_gene: TRBV5-1; abundance: .; j_gene: TRBJ2-7; CDR3nt: TGCGCCAGCAGCTTGGGCGGGACTAATAACGAGCAGTACTTC; CDR3aa: CASSLGGTNNEQYF
d_gene: TRBD1; v_gene: TRBV29-1; abundance: .; j_gene: TRBJ2-3; CDR3nt: TGCAGCGCATCGGACAGGGGGCCCGCAGATACGCAGTATTTT; CDR3aa: CSASDRGPADTQYF
d_gene: TRBD2; v_gene: TRBV12-3/TRBV12-4; abundance: .; j_gene: TRBJ2-1; CDR3nt: TGTGCCAGCAGTTTACGTAGCGGGAGAGGGACCAATGAGCAGTTCTTC; CDR3aa: CASSLRSGRGTNEQFF
d_gene: .; v_gene: TRBV4-1; abundance: few; j_gene: TRBJ2-3; CDR3nt: TGCGCCAGCAGCCAAGATCAAGGGGGGCGAGGTACGCAGTATTTT; CDR3aa: CASSQDQGGRGTQYF
d_gene: TRBD1; v_gene: TRBV29-1; abundance: .; j_gene: TRBJ2-5; CDR3nt: TGCAGCGCAAGGACAGGACGCCAAGAGACCCAGTACTTC; CDR3aa: CSARTGRQETQYF
d_gene: .; v_gene: TRBV14; abundance: .; j_gene: TRBJ2-1; CDR3nt: TGTGCCAGCAGCCCCCCCACGCAGGGACATAGGAATGAACAGTTCTTC; CDR3aa: CASSPPTQGHRNEQFF
d_gene: .; v_gene: TRBV29-1; abundance: .; j_gene: TRBJ2-1; CDR3nt: TGCAGCGTCACCTCCTTGGGCTCCTACAATGAGCAGTTCTTC; CDR3aa: CSVTSLGSYNEQFF
d_gene: TRBD1; v_gene: TRBV7-9; abundance: few; j_gene: TRBJ2-7; CDR3nt: TGTGCCAGCAGCGCCGACAGGGACGAGCAGTACTTC; CDR3aa: CASSADRDEQYF
d_gene: .; v_gene: TRBV6-6; abundance: .; j_gene: TRBJ2-5; CDR3nt: TGTGCCAGTGATTTAGGGGTTGGGGAGACCCAGTACTTC; CDR3aa: CASDLGVGETQYF
d_gene: TRBD2; v_gene: TRBV20-1; abundance: .; j_gene: TRBJ2-3; CDR3nt: TGCAGTGCTCCGGGACTAGCGGACGGAGGAGTAAATACGCAGTATTTT; CDR3aa: CSAPGLADGGVNTQYF
d_gene: .; v_gene: TRBV20-1; abundance: .; j_gene: TRBJ2-1; CDR3nt: TGCAGTGCTAGGAGAGGTGGGGCCTACAATGAGCAGTTCTTC; CDR3aa: CSARRGGAYNEQFF
d_gene: .; v_gene: TRBV29-1; abundance: few; j_gene: TRBJ2-3; CDR3nt: TGCAGCGCAAACGGGGGAGTCGAGAATACGCAGTATTTT; CDR3aa: CSANGGVENTQYF
d_gene: TRBD1; v_gene: TRBV5-1; abundance: .; j_gene: TRBJ2-7; CDR3nt: TGCGCCAGCAGCTTGGGGGCGACAGGGAATGAGCAGTACTTC; CDR3aa: CASSLGATGNEQYF
d_gene: .; v_gene: TRBV20-1; abundance: .; j_gene: TRBJ1-5; CDR3nt: TGCAGCGCTAGTCTCCAGGCCCTGATCGATCAGCCCCAGCATTTT; CDR3aa: CSASLQALIDQPQHF
d_gene: .; v_gene: TRBV12-3/TRBV12-4; abundance: .; j_gene: TRBJ1-2; CDR3nt: TGTGCCAGCGACAATAAAGACTATGGCTACACCTTC; CDR3aa: CASDNKDYGYTF
d_gene: TRBD1; v_gene: TRBV7-9; abundance: few; j_gene: TRBJ2-1; CDR3nt: TGTGCCAGCAGCTCATCCGGGACAGGGTCCTACAATGAGCAGTTCTTC; CDR3aa: CASSSSGTGSYNEQFF
d_gene: TRBD2; v_gene: TRBV7-3; abundance: few; j_gene: TRBJ2-5; CDR3nt: TGTGCCAGCAGCTTATTAGGATGGAGGGTGATTTATAGCGGGGGGGCCCAAGAGACCCAGTACTTC; CDR3aa: CASSLLGWRVIYSGGAQETQYF
d_gene: TRBD1; v_gene: TRBV20-1; abundance: .; j_gene: TRBJ2-5; CDR3nt: TGCAGTGCTCCCACGACAGGGGGTTACCAAGAGACCCAGTACTTC; CDR3aa: CSAPTTGGYQETQYF
d_gene: .; v_gene: TRBV3-1; abundance: .; j_gene: TRBJ2-7; CDR3nt: TGTGCCAGCAGCCGGACCATCAACTACGAGCAGTACTTC; CDR3aa: CASSRTINYEQYF